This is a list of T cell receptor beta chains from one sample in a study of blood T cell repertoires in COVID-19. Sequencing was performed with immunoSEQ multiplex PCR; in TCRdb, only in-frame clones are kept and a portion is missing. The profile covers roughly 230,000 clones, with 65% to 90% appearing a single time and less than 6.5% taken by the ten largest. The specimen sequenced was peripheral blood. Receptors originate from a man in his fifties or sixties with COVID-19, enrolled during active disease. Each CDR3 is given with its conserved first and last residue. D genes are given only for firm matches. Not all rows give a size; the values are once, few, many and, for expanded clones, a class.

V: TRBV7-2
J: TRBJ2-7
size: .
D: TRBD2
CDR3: CASSLAGRGTLGEQYF
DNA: TGTGCCAGCAGCTTAGCGGGGCGGGGGACCCTAGGGGAGCAGTACTTC

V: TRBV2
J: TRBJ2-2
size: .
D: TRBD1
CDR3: CASGAGTGVTGELFF
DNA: TGTGCCAGCGGTGCCGGGACAGGGGTCACCGGGGAGCTGTTTTTT

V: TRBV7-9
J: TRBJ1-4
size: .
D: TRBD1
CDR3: CASSSWTGVEEKLFF
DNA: TGTGCCAGCAGCTCCTGGACAGGGGTAGAGGAAAAACTGTTTTTT

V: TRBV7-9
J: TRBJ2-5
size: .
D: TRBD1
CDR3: CASSSSGGKETQYF
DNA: TGTGCCAGCAGCTCCTCAGGGGGCAAAGAGACCCAGTACTTC

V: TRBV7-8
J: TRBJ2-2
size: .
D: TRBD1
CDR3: CASVQGANTGELFF
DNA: TGTGCCAGTGTGCAGGGGGCGAACACCGGGGAGCTGTTTTTT

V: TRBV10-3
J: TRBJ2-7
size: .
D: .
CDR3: CAGKSGVGRRYEQYF
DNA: TGTGCCGGCAAGTCGGGTGTGGGTAGACGATACGAGCAGTACTTC

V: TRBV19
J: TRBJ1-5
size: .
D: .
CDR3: CASSISGSNQPQHF
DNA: TGTGCCAGTAGTATATCGGGAAGCAATCAGCCCCAGCATTTT

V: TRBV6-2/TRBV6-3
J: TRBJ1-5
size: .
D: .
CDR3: CASSYSAQISWGGNQPQHF
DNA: TGTGCCAGCAGTTACTCGGCACAGATCAGTTGGGGGGGCAATCAGCCCCAGCATTTT

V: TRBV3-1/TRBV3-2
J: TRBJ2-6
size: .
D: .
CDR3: CASSQDMAGRRGANVLTF
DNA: TGTGCCAGCAGCCAAGATATGGCAGGGCGTCGGGGGGCCAACGTCCTGACTTTC

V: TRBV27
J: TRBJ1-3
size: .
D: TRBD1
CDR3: CASIDQGVIGPNTIYF
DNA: TGTGCCAGCATTGATCAGGGGGTAATAGGTCCAAACACCATATATTTT

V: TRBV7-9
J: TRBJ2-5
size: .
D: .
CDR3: CASISREGETQYF
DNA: TGTGCCAGCATATCGCGGGAAGGAGAGACCCAGTACTTC

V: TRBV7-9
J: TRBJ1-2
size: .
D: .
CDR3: CASSLSGGSYGYTF
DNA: TGTGCCAGCAGCTTAAGTGGGGGCAGCTATGGCTACACCTTC

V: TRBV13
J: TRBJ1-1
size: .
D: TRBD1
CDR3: CASSLITGDTEAFF
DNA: TGTGCCAGCAGCTTGATTACAGGGGACACTGAAGCTTTCTTT

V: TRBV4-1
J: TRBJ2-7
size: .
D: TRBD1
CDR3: CASSQDNPQRTGLAYEQYF
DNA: TGCGCCAGCAGCCAAGATAATCCCCAGAGGACAGGATTAGCCTACGAGCAGTACTTC

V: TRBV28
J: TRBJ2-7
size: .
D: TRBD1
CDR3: CASSLIATGSREQYF
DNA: TGTGCCAGCAGTTTAATTGCGACAGGGAGTCGCGAGCAGTACTTC

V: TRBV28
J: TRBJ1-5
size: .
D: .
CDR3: CASPNRNTGSWSF
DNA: TGTGCCAGCCCCAACCGAAATACGGGATCCTGGTCTTTT

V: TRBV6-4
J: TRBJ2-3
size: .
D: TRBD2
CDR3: CASSDRAGLAFF
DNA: TGTGCCAGCAGTGACCGCGCGGGACTAGCGTTTTTT

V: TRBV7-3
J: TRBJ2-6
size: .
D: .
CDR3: CASSQQGSGANVLTF
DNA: TGTGCCAGCAGCCAGCAGGGATCTGGGGCCAACGTCCTGACTTTC

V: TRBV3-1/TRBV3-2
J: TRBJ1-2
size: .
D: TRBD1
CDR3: CASSQDYLGGQPSDYGYTF
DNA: TGTGCCAGCAGCCAAGATTATTTGGGGGGACAGCCTTCCGACTATGGCTACACCTTC

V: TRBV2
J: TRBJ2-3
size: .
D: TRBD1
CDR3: CASSTKVWDRGTDTQYF
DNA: TGTGCCAGCAGTACCAAAGTATGGGACAGGGGAACAGATACGCAGTATTTT

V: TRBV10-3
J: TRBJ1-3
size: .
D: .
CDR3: CATRSGSGNTIYF
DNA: TGTGCCACCAGATCGGGGTCCGGAAACACCATATATTTT

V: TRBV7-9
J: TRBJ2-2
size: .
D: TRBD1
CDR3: CASSSQTGGGGELFF
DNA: TGTGCCAGCAGCTCCCAAACAGGGGGCGGCGGGGAGCTGTTTTTT

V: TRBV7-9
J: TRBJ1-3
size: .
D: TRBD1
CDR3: CASSLGQGNTIYF
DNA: TGTGCCAGCAGCTTGGGACAGGGAAACACCATATATTTT

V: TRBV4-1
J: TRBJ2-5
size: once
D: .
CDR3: CASSQDGSRGETQYF
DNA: TGCGCCAGCAGCCAAGATGGGTCCAGGGGAGAGACCCAGTACTTC

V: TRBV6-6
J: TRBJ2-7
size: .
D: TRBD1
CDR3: CASSSAGTGGNEQYF
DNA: TGTGCCAGCAGTTCCGCCGGGACAGGGGGTAACGAGCAGTACTTC